Sequencing of this T cell receptor (beta chain) was carried out in a study of T cell repertoires in cytomegalovirus infection. Study-wide background: Recently identified HLA-C-restricted CMV epitopes were among the peptides used. Both CMV infection and a matching HLA type were indicated by public TCR beta signatures. Findings and caveats of the study: Ex vivo, HLA-C-restricted CMV-specific TCR beta clonotypes prevailed over the rest of the response. CMV carriers with the relevant HLA were identified by cumulative public TCR beta family frequency.

The CDR3 has 15 residues. Germline V gives CDR1 SGHVS, CDR2 FQNEAQ. In TCRdb, the reads were re-called with MiXCR into one record per CDR3 protein. The sample contains roughly 150,000 distinct CDR3 sequences, about 31% of which appear only once. In the case of this clonotype: The antigen remains unidentified. Since a much larger clone is just one base distant, this may be a read error.

Sequencing used CD8+ T cells from cultured PBMCs, obtained from culture after CMV antigen stimulation. This receptor was identified in a human donor in good health (CMV status not recorded). Some clones in this sample may be carry-over from other donors' samples. This chain joins TRBV7-8 and TRBJ2-7; 11 bases fit TRBD2. The CDR3 DNA reads TGTGCCAGAAGCTTAGGGCTAGCGGGGGGCTACGAGCAGTACTTC. Translated, it gives CARSLGLAGGYEQYF.